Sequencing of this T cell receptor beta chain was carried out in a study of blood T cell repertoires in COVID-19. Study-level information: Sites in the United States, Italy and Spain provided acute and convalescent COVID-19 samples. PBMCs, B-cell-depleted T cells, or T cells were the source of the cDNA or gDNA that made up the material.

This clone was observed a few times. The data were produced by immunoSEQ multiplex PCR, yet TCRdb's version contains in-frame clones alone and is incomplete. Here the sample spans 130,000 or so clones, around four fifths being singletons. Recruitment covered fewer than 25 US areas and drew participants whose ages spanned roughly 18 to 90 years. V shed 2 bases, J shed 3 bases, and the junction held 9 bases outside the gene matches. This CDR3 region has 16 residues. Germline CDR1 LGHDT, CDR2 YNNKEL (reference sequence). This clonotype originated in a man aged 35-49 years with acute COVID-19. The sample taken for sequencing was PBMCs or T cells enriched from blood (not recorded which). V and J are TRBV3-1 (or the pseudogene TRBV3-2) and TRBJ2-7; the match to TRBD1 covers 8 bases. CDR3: CASSQLRTGPNYEQYF. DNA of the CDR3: TGTGCCAGCAGCCAACTCAGGACAGGGCCTAACTACGAGCAGTACTTC.